This entry lists 31 T cell receptor beta chains sequenced from one sample in a study of early T cells in non-severe SARS-CoV-2 infection. TCRdb re-derived calls from the 5' RACE reads in MiXCR, one entry per CDR3 protein. The data show about 36,000 distinct CDR3 sequences, over 4.5% seen once. Sequencing input: whole blood. The receptors derive from an adult who was a healthcare worker with PCR-confirmed SARS-CoV-2 infection or an uninfected control (not recorded which).

This clonotype was found many times. The chain uses TRBV5-1 and TRBJ2-7; the D gene is possibly TRBD1 (6 bases). Trimming took off 4 bases at V and 3 bases at J, with 14 bases between the two ends. The CDR3 has 14 amino acids. The germline V gene has CDR1 SGHRS and CDR2 YFSETQ. The CDR3 region has the DNA TGCGCCAGCAGCCCCCGGGACATTGGCTACGAGCAGTACTTC. Translated: CASSPRDIGYEQYF.

This clonotype was seen more than once but under ten times. This rearrangement joins TRBV4-1 to TRBJ2-7; 14 bases line up with TRBD2. This CDR3 has 16 amino acids. The germline gives CDR1 MGHRA, CDR2 YSYEKL. The trim removed 2 bases at V and 2 bases at J, leaving 2 bases unmatched. The CDR3 sequence is CASSQSTSGRAYEQYF. For the CDR3, the DNA is TGCGCCAGCAGCCAATCGACTAGCGGGAGGGCCTACGAGCAGTACTTC.

This clonotype occurred many times. V usage is TRBV20-1 and J usage is TRBJ2-1; 9 bases line up with TRBD2. Germline CDR1 reads DFQATT; CDR2 reads SNEGSKA (reference sequence). The V and J ends lost 0 bases and 4 bases, in that order; junction bases with no gene match: 10. The CDR3 sequence is 17 residues long. The CDR3 DNA is TGCAGTGCTAGAGATGGCGGGAGGGCCGACAATTACAATGAGCAGTTCTTC. Its protein is CSARDGGRADNYNEQFF.

This clonotype appeared many times. The rearrangement uses TRBV20-1 and TRBJ1-5; 8 bases line up with TRBD1. CDR3 length equals 14 residues. The V gene's germline CDR1 is DFQATT and CDR2 SNEGSKA (reference sequence). Trimming cost V 6 bases and J 4 bases; bases outside gene matches: 8. CDR3 nucleotide sequence: TGCAGTGCCCAGGACAGGGACGTTAATCAGCCCCAGCATTTT. Its protein is CSAQDRDVNQPQHF.

The chain is built from TRBV6-2 or TRBV6-3 and TRBJ2-7; D possibly corresponds to TRBD2 (6 bases). Germline V gene data show CDR1 as MNHEY and CDR2 as SVGEGT. Trimming stripped 6 bases from V and 2 bases from J, with 17 bases between. CDR3 length: 15 amino acids. The CDR3 sequence is CASSQPGTGPYEQYF. CDR3 DNA sequence: TGTGCCAGCAGCCAACCCGGGACTGGCCCCTACGAGCAGTACTTC.

This clonotype has at least ten counts. The genes are TRBV7-8 and TRBJ2-7; D remains ambiguous. The CDR3 sequence is 13 residues long. CDR1 SGHVS and CDR2 FQNEAQ come from the germline V gene. Deletions cut 3 bases from V and 2 bases from J, with 8 bases between. CDR3 nucleotides: TGTGCCAGCAGCTTTGAGGCGGCCTACGAGCAGTACTTC. Protein sequence: CASSFEAAYEQYF.

V and J are TRBV7-9 and TRBJ2-5; 8 nucleotides align to TRBD1. The CDR3 has 13 amino acids. Germline CDR1 is SEHNR and CDR2 is FQNEAQ (reference sequence). The J segment lost 5 bases and the V segment lost 6 bases, leaving 5 bases of the junction unmatched. The CDR3 region is CASSLRQGETQYF. CDR3 DNA sequence: TGTGCCAGCAGTTTAAGACAGGGGGAGACCCAGTACTTC.

This clonotype was seen repeatedly, ten times or more. This chain connects TRBV29-1 to TRBJ2-6; TRBD1 agrees at 7 bases. Germline CDR1 is SQVTM and CDR2 is ANQGSEA. This CDR3 is built from 13 residues. V trimming: 6 bases; J trimming: 8 bases; junction bases outside the gene matches: 7. In nucleotides, the CDR3 is TGCAGCGTCGATACGGGACAGTCCAACGTCCTGACTTTC. It codes for CSVDTGQSNVLTF.

This clonotype has ten or more counts. The chain combines TRBV20-1 with TRBJ2-2; TRBD2 agrees at 8 bases. The junction had 10 bases not matched to a gene; V was cut back by 1 base and J by 6 bases. The length of the CDR3 is 16 residues. From germline, CDR1 is DFQATT and CDR2 SNEGSKA (reference sequence). The CDR3 nucleotides read TGCAGTGCTAGAGCAAAAGCGGGAGTAGTATCCGGGGAGCTGTTTTTT. It yields the protein CSARAKAGVVSGELFF.

This chain links TRBV5-1 with TRBJ1-2, with D possibly TRBD1 on 5 matching bases. Germline assignment: CDR1 SGHRS and CDR2 YFSETQ. This CDR3 region has 12 residues. Trimming pared 0 bases from V and 6 bases from J, leaving 6 bases between. The chain's CDR3 is CASSLVGDGYTF. The CDR3 DNA reads as TGCGCCAGCAGCTTGGTAGGGGATGGCTACACCTTC.

This clonotype was recorded at least ten times. The rearrangement joins TRBV12-3 or TRBV12-4 to TRBJ2-3; no firm D call. CDR3 size: 13 residues. Trimming removed 2 bases from V and 6 bases from J, with 9 bases in between. In nucleotides, the CDR3 is TGTGCCAGCAGTTTAACCCCCGCGGATACGCAGTATTTT. Protein: CASSLTPADTQYF.

This clonotype has ten or more counts. J is TRBJ1-2 and V is TRBV29-1; TRBD1 agrees at 7 bases. Germline V gives CDR1 SQVTM, CDR2 ANQGSEA. With V trimmed by 4 bases and J by 5 bases, 10 bases remained unmatched. This CDR3 comprises 14 residues. CDR3 coding DNA: TGCAGCGTTGCCGTACAGGGGATAGGATATGGCTACACCTTC. It is translated as CSVAVQGIGYGYTF.

At least ten counts were recorded for this clonotype. The gene calls are TRBV12-3 or TRBV12-4 and TRBJ1-1, with 7 bases matching TRBD1. The CDR3 extends over 15 amino acids. The ends lost 6 bases at V and 2 bases at J; junction bases unmatched: 9. The CDR3 nucleotides read TGTGCCAGCAGACCACAGGGGACGCCCAACACTGAAGCTTTCTTT. Its translation is CASRPQGTPNTEAFF.

There are many counts of this clonotype. The chain has TRBV7-2 and TRBJ1-1, with D maybe TRBD1 (5 bases). V dropped 5 bases and J dropped 0 bases, with 13 bases sitting between them. Germline loops: CDR1 SGHTA, CDR2 FQGNSA. This CDR3 is built from 15 residues. The DNA for the CDR3 is TGTGCCAGCAGCCCCCGAGGGACTGTGAACACTGAAGCTTTCTTT. This codes for CASSPRGTVNTEAFF.

CDR3 in DNA: TGTGCCATCAGTGAGTCCAGGGGGGCGACAGATACGCAGTATTTT. It codes for CAISESRGATDTQYF. The V gene is TRBV10-3, the J gene TRBJ2-3; D perhaps matches TRBD1 (7 bases). CDR3 length: 15 residues. Trimming pared 0 bases from V and 3 bases from J, leaving 10 bases between. Per germline, CDR1 ENHRY and CDR2 SYGVKD.

This clonotype was observed a handful of times. The chain recombines TRBV2 with TRBJ2-7, with D perhaps TRBD1 or TRBD2 (5 bases each). V was trimmed by 6 bases and J by 6 bases, leaving 18 bases between them. The germline V gene encodes CDR1 SNHLY and CDR2 FYNNEI. There are 14 residues in the CDR3. Here the CDR3 reads CASRGNTGAGEQYF. In nucleotides, the CDR3 is TGTGCCAGCAGGGGAAATACCGGGGCTGGCGAGCAGTACTTC.

This clonotype was seen at least ten times. The chain links TRBV18 to TRBJ1-2; no reliable D call. CDR3 length: 13 amino acids. Per germline, CDR1 KGHSH and CDR2 LQKENI. Trimming pared 3 bases from V and 3 bases from J, leaving 8 bases between. CDR3 DNA sequence: TGTGCCAGCTCACCGGAGGGAGACTATGGCTACACCTTC. Translated: CASSPEGDYGYTF.

This clonotype has a count of ten or more. The chain combines TRBV7-3 with TRBJ2-3; the match to TRBD1 covers 10 bases. Germline V gene data show CDR1 as SGHTA and CDR2 as FQGTGA. V shed 0 bases, J shed 3 bases, and the junction held 9 bases outside the gene matches. The CDR3 runs to 18 residues. The CDR3 is CASSLTSGTGVDTDTQYF. DNA of the CDR3: TGTGCCAGCAGCTTAACCTCCGGGACAGGGGTGGATACAGATACGCAGTATTTT.

In this sample, this clonotype turned up a few times. The CDR3 nucleotides are TGTGCCAGCAGCATAATCTCGGGCACCCAAGAGACCCAGTACTTC. It translates to CASSIISGTQETQYF. V is TRBV7-9 and J is TRBJ2-5; D is uncertain. The CDR3 totals 15 residues. The V end lost 5 bases, the J end lost 1 base, and 14 bases lay between the germline ends. Germline V gene sequence: CDR1 SEHNR, CDR2 FQNEAQ (reference sequence).

This clonotype was recorded at least ten times. J is TRBJ2-7 and V is TRBV5-5; tentative D call: TRBD2 (5 bases). The CDR3 length is 16 residues. Trimming stripped 1 base from V and 0 bases from J, with 14 bases between. From germline, CDR1 is SGHKS and CDR2 YYEKEE (reference sequence). The CDR3 DNA follows: TGTGCCAGCAGCTTGTCGAGGGCGGGCAGCTCCTACGAGCAGTACTTC. It encodes CASSLSRAGSSYEQYF.

This clonotype was seen many times. The chain employs TRBV6-5 and TRBJ2-2; the D gene is possibly TRBD2 (7 bases). The CDR3 length is 13 residues. The germline V and J ends were trimmed by 10 bases and 5 bases, with 14 bases remaining between them. The germline CDR1 and CDR2 sequences are MNHEY and SVGAGI. The DNA for the CDR3 is TGTGCCACCCAAGGGGGGGCAACCGGGGAGCTGTTTTTT. This translates into CATQGGATGELFF.

The V call is TRBV7-2, the J call TRBJ2-1; TRBD2 matches 12 bases. V dropped 0 bases and J dropped 5; count of bases not matched to a gene: 5. CDR1 and CDR2 (germline): SGHTA, FQGNSA. The CDR3 has 17 amino acids. The CDR3 DNA follows: TGTGCCAGCAGCTTAGCGACTAGCGGGAGTCCAGACAATGAGCAGTTCTTC. Its translation is CASSLATSGSPDNEQFF.

This clonotype has just a few counts. The DNA for the CDR3 is TGTGCCATCAGGACAGAGGCCAAGGATACGCAGTATTTT. Translating it yields CAIRTEAKDTQYF. The rearrangement joins TRBV10-3 to TRBJ2-3, with D perhaps TRBD1 (5 bases). V lost 6 bases to trimming and J lost 6 bases, with 13 bases between them. Per germline, CDR1 ENHRY and CDR2 SYGVKD. This CDR3 region has 13 residues.

In its sample, this clonotype was seen many times. The gene calls are TRBV7-2 and TRBJ1-5; TRBD1 matches 9 bases. The CDR3 runs to 16 residues. Per germline, CDR1 SGHTA and CDR2 FQGNSA. Trimming removed 2 bases from V and 7 bases from J; junction bases left unmatched: 9. The CDR3 loop reads CASSLLQGATVQPQHF. The CDR3 DNA sequence: TGTGCCAGCAGCTTACTACAGGGGGCAACTGTGCAGCCCCAGCATTTT. The variable domain in full, completed from reference TRBV7-2 and TRBJ1-5, reads GAGVSQSPSNKVTEKGKDVELRCDPISGHTALYWYRQSLGQGLEFLIYFQGNSAPDKSGLPSDRFSAERTGGSVSTLTIQRTQQEDSAVYLCASSLLQGATVQPQHFGDGTRLSIL.

The count of this clonotype is one. The chain carries TRBV20-1 and TRBJ2-3; 7 positions agree with TRBD2. The ends lost 6 bases at V and 1 base at J; junction bases unmatched: 10. The CDR3 covers 15 residues. Germline CDR1 DFQATT, CDR2 SNEGSKA (reference sequence). CDR3 DNA sequence: TGCAGTGCGGGCGGCGGGGGAATGGGCACAGATACGCAGTATTTT. Translated, it gives CSAGGGGMGTDTQYF.

There are many counts of this clonotype. In nucleotides, the CDR3 is TGTGCCAGCAGCCTAACGGGACGTCTCGGGACAGATACGCAGTATTTT. It is translated as CASSLTGRLGTDTQYF. The chain links TRBV7-9 to TRBJ2-3; D is possibly TRBD1 or TRBD2 (5 bases each). CDR1 is SEHNR, CDR2 FQNEAQ, per germline (reference sequence). This CDR3 has 16 residues. V lost 5 bases, J lost 3 bases, and 18 bases lay in between.

This clonotype was counted only a few times. The V call is TRBV18, the J call TRBJ1-6; the D is unclear. CDR1 is KGHSH, CDR2 LQKENI, per germline. The CDR3 spans 15 residues. V lost 3 bases to trimming and J lost 8 bases, with 14 bases between them. DNA for the CDR3: TGTGCCAGCTCACCGAACTCGGCTAATTATTCACCCCTCCACTTT. Translating gives CASSPNSANYSPLHF.

There are many counts of this clonotype. The chain carries TRBV20-1 and TRBJ2-1, with 9 bases lining up with TRBD2. Germline assignment: CDR1 DFQATT and CDR2 SNEGSKA (reference sequence). The CDR3 covers 15 residues. The ends lost 3 bases at V and 9 bases at J; junction bases unmatched: 12. The CDR3 DNA reads TGCAGTGCTAGGGACCCAGCGGGAGGTACCGGTGAGCAGTTCTTC. Encoded protein: CSARDPAGGTGEQFF.

This clonotype has at least ten counts. The CDR3 sequence: CSARDLVTSGYEQYF. The CDR3 coding sequence is TGCAGTGCTAGAGATCTTGTGACTAGCGGTTACGAGCAGTACTTC. This chain joins TRBV20-1 and TRBJ2-7, with 9 bases lining up with TRBD2. This CDR3 has 15 amino acids. V lost 0 bases, J lost 4 bases, and 7 bases stayed unmatched. The germline V gene has CDR1 DFQATT and CDR2 SNEGSKA (reference sequence).

There are a few counts of this clonotype. V gene TRBV12-5 combines with J gene TRBJ2-7, with 8 bases that match TRBD1. The CDR3 extends over 12 amino acids. J lost 7 bases, V lost 5 bases, and 4 bases had no gene match. CDR1 is LGHNT, CDR2 FRNRAP, per germline. The CDR3 DNA is TGTGCTAGTGGTCCGACAGGGGCAGAGCAGTACTTC. It translates to CASGPTGAEQYF.

The rearrangement joins TRBV5-5 to TRBJ2-3, with 7 bases lining up with TRBD1. Germline V gene data show CDR1 as SGHKS and CDR2 as YYEKEE (reference sequence). This CDR3 contains 16 residues. J was trimmed by 1 base and V by 2 bases; bases with no gene match: 7. The CDR3 region is CASSFEGATGTDTQYF. CDR3 nucleotides: TGTGCCAGCAGCTTCGAGGGGGCCACGGGCACAGATACGCAGTATTTT.